The sequence of this T cell receptor beta chain was determined in a study of beta chain features in type 1 diabetes. Study information: The patients were much like the healthy donors in age, gender and cell yields.

The CDR3 has 16 residues. V lost 1 base and J 3 bases, leaving 16 bases between the germline ends. In germline, CDR1 is SGHRS, CDR2 YFSETQ. Isolated RNA was reverse transcribed in full, so expressed TCRB transcripts were sequenced. Each sample of naive, central memory or regulatory T cells had, on average, about 3.6 million reads. The assay was immunoSEQ multiplex PCR, and TCRdb's table has in-frame clones only and misses some. The table records around 280,000 clones, 7% to 9% of them present only once. The chain carries TRBV5-1 and TRBJ2-5; D not certain. The material sequenced was central memory CD4+ T cells from blood. This clonotype was sampled from a young woman in good health. In DNA form, the CDR3 reads TGCGCCAGCAGCTTGCGAGTGATAGCCAACGAAGAGACCCAGTACTTC. Translated, it gives CASSLRVIANEETQYF.